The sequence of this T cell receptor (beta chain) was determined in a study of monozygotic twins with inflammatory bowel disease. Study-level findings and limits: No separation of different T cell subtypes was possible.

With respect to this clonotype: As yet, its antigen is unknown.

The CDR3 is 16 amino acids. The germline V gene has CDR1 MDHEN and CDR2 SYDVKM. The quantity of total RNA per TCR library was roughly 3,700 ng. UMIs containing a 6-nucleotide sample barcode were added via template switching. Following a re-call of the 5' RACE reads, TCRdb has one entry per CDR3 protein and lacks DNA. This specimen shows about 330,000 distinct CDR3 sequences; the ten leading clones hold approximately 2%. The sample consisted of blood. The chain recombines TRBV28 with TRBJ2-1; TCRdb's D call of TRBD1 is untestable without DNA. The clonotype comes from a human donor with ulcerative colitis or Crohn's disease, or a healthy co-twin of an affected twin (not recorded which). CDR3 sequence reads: CASTLPPGQGEYEQFF. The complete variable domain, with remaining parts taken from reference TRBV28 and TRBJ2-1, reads DVKVTQSSRYLVKRTGEKVFLECVQDMDHENMFWYRQDPGLGLRLIYFSYDVKMKEKGDIPEGYSVSREKKERFSLILESASTNQTSMYLCASTLPPGQGEYEQFFGPGTRLTVL.